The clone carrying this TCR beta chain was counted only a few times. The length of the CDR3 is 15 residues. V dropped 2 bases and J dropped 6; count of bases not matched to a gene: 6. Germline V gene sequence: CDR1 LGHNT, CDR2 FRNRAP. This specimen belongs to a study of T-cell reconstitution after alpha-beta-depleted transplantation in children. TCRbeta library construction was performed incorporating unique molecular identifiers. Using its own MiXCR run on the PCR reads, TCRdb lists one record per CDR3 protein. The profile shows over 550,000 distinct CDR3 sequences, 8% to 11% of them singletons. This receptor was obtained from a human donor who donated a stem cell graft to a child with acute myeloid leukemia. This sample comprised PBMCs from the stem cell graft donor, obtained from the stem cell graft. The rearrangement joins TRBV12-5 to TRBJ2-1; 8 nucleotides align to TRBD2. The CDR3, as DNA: TGTGCTAGTGGTTTGAGCGCTAGCGGGTTCAATGAGCAGTTCTTC. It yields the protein CASGLSASGFNEQFF.